The entry below describes one T cell receptor (beta chain). This CDR3 has 15 amino acids. The data are from a study of OX40 agonist ivuxolimab in advanced cancers. On the study more broadly: Averaging about 60 years in age, with a range of 23 to 79, the cohort was 80% to 90% male. Partial responses were achieved by three patients: one hepatocellular carcinoma, two cutaneous melanoma.

TCRdb keeps only in-frame clones here, not all; method: immunoSEQ multiplex PCR. This sample carries about 58,000 clones, more than 85% of them seen once, and the ten largest clones take roughly 0.77%. The sequenced sample was CD4+ or CD8+ T cells sorted from blood, obtained in a trial of the OX40 agonist ivuxolimab. The receptor comes from an adult with an advanced solid tumor such as melanoma, head and neck, liver or kidney cancer. The chain links TRBV21-1 to TRBJ2-1; the table's TRBD2 call for D was not verified on the DNA. TRBV21-1 represents a pseudogene. The CDR3 coding sequence is TGTGCCAGCAGCCCAGCGGGAGGGGAGGCCAATGAGCAGTTCTTC. Protein: CASSPAGGEANEQFF.